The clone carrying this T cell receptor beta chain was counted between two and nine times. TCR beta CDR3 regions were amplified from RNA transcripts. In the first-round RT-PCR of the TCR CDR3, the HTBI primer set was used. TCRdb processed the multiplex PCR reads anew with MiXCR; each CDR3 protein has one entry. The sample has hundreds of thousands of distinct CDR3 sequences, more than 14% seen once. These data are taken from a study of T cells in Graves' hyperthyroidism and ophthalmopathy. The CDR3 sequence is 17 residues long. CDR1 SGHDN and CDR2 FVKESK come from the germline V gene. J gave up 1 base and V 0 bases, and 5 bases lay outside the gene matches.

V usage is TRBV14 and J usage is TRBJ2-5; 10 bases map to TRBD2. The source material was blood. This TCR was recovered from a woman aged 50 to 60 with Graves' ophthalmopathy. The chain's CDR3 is CASSQDGSGRRQETQYF. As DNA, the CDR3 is TGTGCCAGCAGCCAAGACGGTAGCGGGAGGCGCCAAGAGACCCAGTACTTC.